The rows below give T cell receptor beta chains drawn from one sample of a study of cytomegalovirus exposure and HLA in healthy donors. Profiled with immunoSEQ multiplex PCR; TCRdb holds only in-frame clones, not every one. The listing records about 110,000 clones. The source material was PBMCs. All receptors derive from a man aged 45-60 years in good health and CMV-seronegative. Each CDR3 is given with its conserved first and last residue. The order of the fields is J gene, V gene, D gene, CDR3 protein, CDR3 DNA. D genes are given only for firm matches.

j_call: TRBJ1-1; v_call: TRBV7-2; d_call: NA; cdr3_aa: CASSLGRGAMNTEAFF; cdr3_nt: TGTGCCAGCAGCTTAGGGCGGGGGGCCATGAACACTGAAGCTTTCTTT
j_call: TRBJ2-1; v_call: TRBV6-5; d_call: TRBD2; cdr3_aa: CASSSSGGPYNEQFF; cdr3_nt: TGTGCCAGCAGCTCTAGCGGAGGCCCCTACAATGAGCAGTTCTTC
j_call: TRBJ1-5; v_call: TRBV7-2; d_call: NA; cdr3_aa: CASSTRGNQPQHF; cdr3_nt: TGTGCCAGCAGCACCCGGGGCAATCAGCCCCAGCATTTT
j_call: TRBJ2-7; v_call: TRBV15; d_call: NA; cdr3_aa: CATSYSSGTYEQYF; cdr3_nt: TGTGCCACCAGCTATTCAAGCGGTACCTACGAGCAGTACTTC
j_call: TRBJ2-7; v_call: TRBV7-2; d_call: NA; cdr3_aa: CASSLGRAGPSSYEQYF; cdr3_nt: TGTGCCAGCAGCTTAGGACGGGCGGGGCCGAGCTCCTACGAGCAGTACTTC
j_call: TRBJ1-5; v_call: TRBV2; d_call: TRBD1; cdr3_aa: CASSYQGEGHQPQHF; cdr3_nt: TGTGCCAGCAGTTACCAGGGGGAAGGACATCAGCCCCAGCATTTT
j_call: TRBJ2-1; v_call: TRBV19; d_call: TRBD1; cdr3_aa: CASTFGTGRREQFF; cdr3_nt: TGTGCCAGTACTTTTGGGACAGGGAGGAGAGAGCAGTTCTTC
j_call: TRBJ1-2; v_call: TRBV11-3; d_call: NA; cdr3_aa: CASSPIAQRVGYGYTF; cdr3_nt: TGTGCCAGCAGCCCTATAGCGCAGAGGGTCGGCTATGGCTACACCTTC
j_call: TRBJ2-7; v_call: TRBV11-2; d_call: TRBD1; cdr3_aa: CASSKSGTALEQYF; cdr3_nt: TGTGCCAGCAGCAAGTCCGGGACAGCTCTCGAGCAGTACTTC
j_call: TRBJ2-7; v_call: TRBV7-2; d_call: TRBD2; cdr3_aa: CASSLLAGDTYEQYF; cdr3_nt: TGTGCCAGCAGCTTACTAGCGGGGGACACCTACGAGCAGTACTTC
j_call: TRBJ2-5; v_call: TRBV7-3; d_call: NA; cdr3_aa: CASSLLPASSETQYF; cdr3_nt: TGTGCCAGCAGCTTACTGCCGGCTAGCTCAGAGACCCAGTACTTC
j_call: TRBJ1-1; v_call: TRBV7-3; d_call: NA; cdr3_aa: CASSLGRNTEAFF; cdr3_nt: TGTGCCAGCAGCTTAGGCAGGAACACTGAAGCTTTCTTT
j_call: TRBJ2-7; v_call: TRBV18; d_call: TRBD1; cdr3_aa: CASSRTGGIAGYEQYF; cdr3_nt: TGTGCCAGCTCACGGACAGGGGGAATTGCGGGATACGAGCAGTACTTC
j_call: TRBJ2-1; v_call: TRBV6-6; d_call: NA; cdr3_aa: CASRPQGYEQFF; cdr3_nt: TGTGCCAGCAGACCACAGGGATATGAGCAGTTCTTC
j_call: TRBJ2-7; v_call: TRBV9; d_call: NA; cdr3_aa: CASSEGGQLYEQYF; cdr3_nt: TGTGCCAGCAGCGAGGGGGGACAGCTCTACGAGCAGTACTTC
j_call: TRBJ2-1; v_call: TRBV19; d_call: TRBD2; cdr3_aa: CASSPLASGGANEQFF; cdr3_nt: TGTGCCAGTAGTCCCCTGGCTAGCGGGGGGGCCAATGAGCAGTTCTTC
j_call: TRBJ2-7; v_call: TRBV6-6; d_call: NA; cdr3_aa: CASSPQGREQYF; cdr3_nt: TGTGCCAGCAGCCCCCAGGGTCGCGAGCAGTACTTC
j_call: TRBJ1-3; v_call: TRBV4-3; d_call: NA; cdr3_aa: CASSQDIRGPAGAGNTIYF; cdr3_nt: TGCGCCAGCAGCCAAGATATCCGAGGGCCCGCAGGGGCTGGAAACACCATATATTTT
j_call: TRBJ1-1; v_call: TRBV27; d_call: TRBD1; cdr3_aa: CASSLGTGLDTEAFF; cdr3_nt: TGTGCCAGCAGTCTGGGGACAGGGTTGGACACTGAAGCTTTCTTT
j_call: TRBJ2-6; v_call: TRBV9; d_call: NA; cdr3_aa: CASSVAGSGANVLTF; cdr3_nt: TGTGCCAGCAGCGTAGCCGGCTCTGGGGCCAACGTCCTGACTTTC
j_call: TRBJ1-1; v_call: TRBV11-2; d_call: NA; cdr3_aa: CASSLDLKTEAFF; cdr3_nt: TGTGCCAGCAGCTTAGATCTAAAGACTGAAGCTTTCTTT
j_call: TRBJ1-1; v_call: TRBV27; d_call: TRBD1; cdr3_aa: CASSLLTGLNTEAFF; cdr3_nt: TGTGCCAGCAGTCTCCTGACAGGGCTGAACACTGAAGCTTTCTTT
j_call: TRBJ1-2; v_call: TRBV2; d_call: TRBD1; cdr3_aa: CASSEAQGGPGYTF; cdr3_nt: TGTGCCAGCAGTGAAGCGCAAGGGGGCCCCGGCTACACCTTC
j_call: TRBJ2-3; v_call: TRBV15; d_call: TRBD2; cdr3_aa: CATSRPPGLAGDTDTQYF; cdr3_nt: TGTGCCACCAGCAGGCCCCCAGGGCTAGCGGGCGATACAGATACGCAGTATTTT
j_call: TRBJ2-7; v_call: TRBV11-3; d_call: TRBD1; cdr3_aa: CASSTPGQGAYEQYF; cdr3_nt: TGTGCCAGCAGCACTCCGGGACAGGGGGCCTACGAGCAGTACTTC
j_call: TRBJ1-2; v_call: TRBV27; d_call: TRBD1; cdr3_aa: CASSSPGGRGYTF; cdr3_nt: TGTGCCAGCAGTTCCCCAGGGGGCAGGGGCTACACCTTC
j_call: TRBJ2-3; v_call: TRBV6-1; d_call: TRBD1; cdr3_aa: CASSPGTGGTDTQYF; cdr3_nt: TGTGCCAGCAGTCCAGGGACAGGAGGCACAGATACGCAGTATTTT
j_call: TRBJ1-3; v_call: TRBV5-1; d_call: TRBD1; cdr3_aa: CASSIGTGGLSSGNTIYF; cdr3_nt: TGCGCCAGCAGCATAGGGACAGGGGGCCTCAGCTCTGGAAACACCATATATTTT
j_call: TRBJ1-6; v_call: TRBV9; d_call: NA; cdr3_aa: CASSGGGSSYNSPLHF; cdr3_nt: TGTGCCAGCAGCGGGGGGGGGAGCTCCTATAATTCACCCCTCCACTTT
j_call: TRBJ2-3; v_call: TRBV7-2; d_call: TRBD2; cdr3_aa: CASSLAPLGGGTTDTQYF; cdr3_nt: TGTGCCAGCAGCTTAGCCCCCTTAGGCGGGGGGACCACAGATACGCAGTATTTT
j_call: TRBJ1-2; v_call: TRBV4-2; d_call: NA; cdr3_aa: CASSQDFERGRRDYGYTF; cdr3_nt: TGTGCCAGCAGCCAAGATTTCGAGCGGGGGCGCCGCGACTATGGCTACACCTTC
j_call: TRBJ1-1; v_call: TRBV6-5; d_call: NA; cdr3_aa: CASSFYGGNTEAFF; cdr3_nt: TGTGCCAGCAGTTTCTACGGTGGGAACACTGAAGCTTTCTTT
j_call: TRBJ2-1; v_call: TRBV11-3; d_call: TRBD1; cdr3_aa: CASSFTGAGEQFF; cdr3_nt: TGTGCCAGCAGTTTCACAGGGGCCGGTGAGCAGTTCTTC
j_call: TRBJ1-1; v_call: TRBV19; d_call: NA; cdr3_aa: CASSHHRVTEAFF; cdr3_nt: TGTGCCAGTAGCCACCACCGGGTCACTGAAGCTTTCTTT
j_call: TRBJ1-1; v_call: TRBV2; d_call: NA; cdr3_aa: CASSREGEAFF; cdr3_nt: TGTGCCAGCAGCCGGGAGGGGGAAGCTTTCTTT
j_call: TRBJ2-2; v_call: TRBV7-9; d_call: TRBD2; cdr3_aa: CTGGRGTGELFF; cdr3_nt: TGCACGGGGGGGCGAGGCACCGGGGAGCTGTTTTTT
j_call: TRBJ2-7; v_call: TRBV25-1; d_call: TRBD2; cdr3_aa: CASSAIGGRFYEQYF; cdr3_nt: TGTGCCAGCAGTGCGATTGGCGGGAGGTTCTACGAGCAGTACTTC
j_call: TRBJ2-6; v_call: TRBV5-1; d_call: NA; cdr3_aa: CASRADSGANVLTF; cdr3_nt: TGCGCCAGCAGGGCAGACTCTGGGGCCAACGTCCTGACTTTC
j_call: TRBJ1-1; v_call: TRBV25-1; d_call: TRBD1; cdr3_aa: CASSEWGQGVSEAFF; cdr3_nt: TGTGCCAGCAGTGAATGGGGACAGGGTGTTTCTGAAGCTTTCTTT
j_call: TRBJ2-1; v_call: TRBV6-1; d_call: NA; cdr3_aa: CASRAGRSYNEQFF; cdr3_nt: TGTGCCAGCAGGGCGGGTCGTTCCTACAATGAGCAGTTCTTC
j_call: TRBJ1-2; v_call: TRBV5-6; d_call: NA; cdr3_aa: CASSLRIAGGYGYTF; cdr3_nt: TGTGCCAGCAGCTTGAGGATCGCCGGGGGCTATGGCTACACCTTC
j_call: TRBJ2-7; v_call: TRBV2; d_call: NA; cdr3_aa: CASRGQNYEQYF; cdr3_nt: TGTGCCAGCAGAGGACAGAACTACGAGCAGTACTTC
j_call: TRBJ2-1; v_call: TRBV15; d_call: TRBD1; cdr3_aa: CATREGQGGYEQFF; cdr3_nt: TGTGCCACCAGGGAGGGACAGGGCGGCTATGAGCAGTTCTTC
j_call: TRBJ2-1; v_call: TRBV6-5; d_call: NA; cdr3_aa: CASSYRPSSYNEQFF; cdr3_nt: TGTGCCAGCAGTTACCGCCCGAGCTCCTACAATGAGCAGTTCTTC
j_call: TRBJ1-2; v_call: TRBV5-6; d_call: NA; cdr3_aa: CASSTGYRMGGYTF; cdr3_nt: TGTGCCAGCAGCACGGGGTACCGTATGGGTGGCTACACCTTC
j_call: TRBJ2-5; v_call: TRBV5-1; d_call: NA; cdr3_aa: CASRSNQGGQETQYF; cdr3_nt: TGCGCCAGCAGGTCCAATCAGGGGGGCCAAGAGACCCAGTACTTC
j_call: TRBJ1-2; v_call: TRBV19; d_call: NA; cdr3_aa: CASIGGEGEYGYTF; cdr3_nt: TGTGCCAGTATTGGAGGTGAGGGAGAGTATGGCTACACCTTC
j_call: TRBJ1-5; v_call: TRBV7-8; d_call: NA; cdr3_aa: CASSLDNPYQPQHF; cdr3_nt: TGTGCCAGCAGCTTGGACAACCCTTATCAGCCCCAGCATTTT
j_call: TRBJ2-1; v_call: TRBV19; d_call: NA; cdr3_aa: CASSPDSHNEQFF; cdr3_nt: TGTGCCAGTAGTCCGGACAGTCACAATGAGCAGTTCTTC
j_call: TRBJ1-2; v_call: TRBV6-4; d_call: NA; cdr3_aa: CDAESTYGYTF; cdr3_nt: TGTGATGCGGAGTCGACCTATGGCTACACCTTC